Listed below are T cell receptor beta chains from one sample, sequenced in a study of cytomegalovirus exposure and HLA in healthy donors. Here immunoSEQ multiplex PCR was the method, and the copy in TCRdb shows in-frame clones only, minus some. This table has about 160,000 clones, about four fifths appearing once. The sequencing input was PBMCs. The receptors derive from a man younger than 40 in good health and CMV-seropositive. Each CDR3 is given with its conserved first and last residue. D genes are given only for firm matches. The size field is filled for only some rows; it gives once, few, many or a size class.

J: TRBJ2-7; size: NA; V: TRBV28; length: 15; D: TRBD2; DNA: TGTGCCAGCAGTTGGGGACTAGAAGAACCCTACGAGCAGTACTTC; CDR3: CASSWGLEEPYEQYF
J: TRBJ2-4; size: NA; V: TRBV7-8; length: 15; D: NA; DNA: TGTGCCAGCAGCGTATCCGGTGACACAAAAAACATTCAGTACTTC; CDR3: CASSVSGDTKNIQYF
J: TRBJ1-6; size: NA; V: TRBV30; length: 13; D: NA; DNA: TGTGCCTGGAGCGTAGGGGTCGAATCACCCCTCCACTTT; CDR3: CAWSVGVESPLHF
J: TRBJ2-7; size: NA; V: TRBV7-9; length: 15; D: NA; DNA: TGTGCCAGCAGCTTTCCTGGGACTGCCCCCTACGAGCAGTACTTC; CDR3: CASSFPGTAPYEQYF
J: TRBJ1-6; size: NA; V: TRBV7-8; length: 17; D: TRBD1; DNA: TGTGCCAGCAGCACTGGGACAGGGAGCTCCTATAATTCACCCCTCCACTTT; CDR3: CASSTGTGSSYNSPLHF
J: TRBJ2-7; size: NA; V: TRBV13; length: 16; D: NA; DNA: TGTGCCAGCAGCTCATCCGGCATACCCGGGGGCTACGAGCAGTACTTC; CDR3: CASSSSGIPGGYEQYF
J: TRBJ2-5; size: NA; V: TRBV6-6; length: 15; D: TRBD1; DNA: TGTGCCAGCACTGACAGGGGTTGGGCCCAAGAGACCCAGTACTTC; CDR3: CASTDRGWAQETQYF
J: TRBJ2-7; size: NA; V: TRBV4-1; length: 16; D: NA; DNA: TGCGCCAGCAGCCTCTGGGTTGGGCCTATAGCCTACGAGCAGTACTTC; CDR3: CASSLWVGPIAYEQYF
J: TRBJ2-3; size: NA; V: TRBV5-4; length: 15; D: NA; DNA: TGTGCCAGCAGCTTCCGGGGGATTAGCACAGATACGCAGTATTTT; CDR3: CASSFRGISTDTQYF
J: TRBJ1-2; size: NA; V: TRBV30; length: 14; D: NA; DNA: TGTGCCTGGACCGAGGGTGTCGGGCTCTGGGGCTACACCTTC; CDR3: CAWTEGVGLWGYTF
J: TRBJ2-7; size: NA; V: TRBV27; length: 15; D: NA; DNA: TGTGCCAGCAGTTCAGGGACATCTCTCACCTACGAGCAGTACTTC; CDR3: CASSSGTSLTYEQYF
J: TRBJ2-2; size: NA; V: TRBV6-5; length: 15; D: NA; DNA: TGTGCCAGCAGCGCCTTCCGGGAGAACACCGGGGAGCTGTTTTTT; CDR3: CASSAFRENTGELFF
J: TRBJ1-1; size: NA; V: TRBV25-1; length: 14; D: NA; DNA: TGTGCCAGCAGTGCCAGCGACGGGTCCTTTGAAGCTTTCTTT; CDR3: CASSASDGSFEAFF
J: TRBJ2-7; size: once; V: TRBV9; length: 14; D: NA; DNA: TGTGCCAGCAGCTCACGGGTCTCTCCCTACGAGCAGTACTTC; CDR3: CASSSRVSPYEQYF
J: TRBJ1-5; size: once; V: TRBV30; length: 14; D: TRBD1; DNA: TGTGCCTGCTCACAGGGGCTAATCAATCAGCCCCAGCATTTT; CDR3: CACSQGLINQPQHF
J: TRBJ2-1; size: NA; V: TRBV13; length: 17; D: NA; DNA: TGTGCCAGCAGCTTTCATGTTAGTACAGACTCCTACAATGAGCAGTTCTTC; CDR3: CASSFHVSTDSYNEQFF
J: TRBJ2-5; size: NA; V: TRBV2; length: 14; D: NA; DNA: TGTGCCAGCAGCCCCTGGGCCTACCAAGAGACCCAGTACTTC; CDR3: CASSPWAYQETQYF
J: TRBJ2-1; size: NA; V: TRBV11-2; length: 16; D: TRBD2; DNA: TGTGCCAGCAGCACCGGACTAGCGGGAGTGGCCGCTGAGCAGTTCTTC; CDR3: CASSTGLAGVAAEQFF
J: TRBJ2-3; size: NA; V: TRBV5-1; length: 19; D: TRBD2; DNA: TGCGCCAGCAGCTTGGATTCCCTGGGACTAGCGGGGAGCACAGATACGCAGTATTTT; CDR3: CASSLDSLGLAGSTDTQYF
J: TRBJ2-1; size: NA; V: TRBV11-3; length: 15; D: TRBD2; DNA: TGTGCCAGCAGCTCGGGGGGGAGCTCCTACAATGAGCAGTTCTTC; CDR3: CASSSGGSSYNEQFF
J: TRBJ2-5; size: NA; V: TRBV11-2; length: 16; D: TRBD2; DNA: TGTGCCAGCAGCTTAGATCTAGCGGGGGGGAAAGAGACCCAGTACTTC; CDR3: CASSLDLAGGKETQYF
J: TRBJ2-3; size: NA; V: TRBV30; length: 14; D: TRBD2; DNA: TGTGCCTGGAGCGGACTAGCGGGAGGGGGTACGCAGTATTTT; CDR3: CAWSGLAGGGTQYF
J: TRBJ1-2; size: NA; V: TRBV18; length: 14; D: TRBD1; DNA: TGTGCCAGCTCACCACAGGGACAGGGGGACGGCTACACCTTC; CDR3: CASSPQGQGDGYTF
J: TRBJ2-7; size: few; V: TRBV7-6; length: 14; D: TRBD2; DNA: TGTGCCAGCAGCCATGCATTAGCGGGCGAAGAGCAGTACTTC; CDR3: CASSHALAGEEQYF
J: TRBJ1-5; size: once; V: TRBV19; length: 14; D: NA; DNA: TGTGCCAGTAAAGGGTCCAGGGAAAATCAGCCCCAGCATTTT; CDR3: CASKGSRENQPQHF
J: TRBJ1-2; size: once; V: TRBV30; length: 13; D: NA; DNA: TGTGCCTGGGGGCCATCACCAGTTATTGGCTACACCTTC; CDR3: CAWGPSPVIGYTF
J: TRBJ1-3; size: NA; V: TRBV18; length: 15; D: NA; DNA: TGTGCCAGCTCGCCAGGACAGAACTCTGGAAACACCATATATTTT; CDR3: CASSPGQNSGNTIYF
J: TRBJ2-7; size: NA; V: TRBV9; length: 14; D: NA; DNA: TGTGCCAGCAGCGTAGCAGGGCTCGCCTACGAGCAGTACTTC; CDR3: CASSVAGLAYEQYF
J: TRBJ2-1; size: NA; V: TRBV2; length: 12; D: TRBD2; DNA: TGTGCCAGCAGTGACATTCGGGAGGGCCCCCTCTTC; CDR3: CASSDIREGPLF
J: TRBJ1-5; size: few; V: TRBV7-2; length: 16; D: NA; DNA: TGTGCCAGCAGCTTAGGGTCAGGGATGGCTAATCAGCCCCAGCATTTT; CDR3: CASSLGSGMANQPQHF
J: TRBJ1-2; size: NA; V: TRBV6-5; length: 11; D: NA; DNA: TGTGCCAGCAGTTACGAGGGTGGCTACACCTTC; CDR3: CASSYEGGYTF
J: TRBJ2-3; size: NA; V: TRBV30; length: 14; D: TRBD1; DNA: TGTGCCTGGAGTAGGGGACAGCACACAGATACGCAGTATTTT; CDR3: CAWSRGQHTDTQYF
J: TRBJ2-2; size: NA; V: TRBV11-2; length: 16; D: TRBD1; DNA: TGTGCCAGCAGCTTAGCGGGACAGGGAAACACCGGGGAGCTGTTTTTT; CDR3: CASSLAGQGNTGELFF
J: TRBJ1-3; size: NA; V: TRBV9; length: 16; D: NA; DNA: TGTGCCAGCAGCGTAGCTATGGGGGCAGAAGGAAACACCATATATTTT; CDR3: CASSVAMGAEGNTIYF
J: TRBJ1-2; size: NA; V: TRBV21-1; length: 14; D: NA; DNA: TGTGCCAGCAGCAAAACGGCCAGGTTCTATGGCTACACCTTC; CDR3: CASSKTARFYGYTF
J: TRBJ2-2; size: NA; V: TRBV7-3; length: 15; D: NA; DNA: TGTGCCAGCAGCTCCACACTCGGGGGCACCGGGGAGCTGTTTTTT; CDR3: CASSSTLGGTGELFF
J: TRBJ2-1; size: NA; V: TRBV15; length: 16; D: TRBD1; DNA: TGTGCCACCAGCAGCCTCATGACAGGGAGTTTCAATGAGCAGTTCTTC; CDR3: CATSSLMTGSFNEQFF
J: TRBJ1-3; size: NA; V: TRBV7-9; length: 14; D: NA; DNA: TGTGCCAGCAGCTTCGCAGACTCTGGAAACACCATATATTTT; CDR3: CASSFADSGNTIYF
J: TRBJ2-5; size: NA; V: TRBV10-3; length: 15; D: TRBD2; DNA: TGTGCCATCAGTGGGACTAGCGGGAACCAAGAGACCCAGTACTTC; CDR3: CAISGTSGNQETQYF
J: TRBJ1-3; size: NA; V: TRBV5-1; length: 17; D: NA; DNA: TGCGCCAGCAGAAGGGACATCTCTTCAAGCTCTGGAAACACCATATATTTT; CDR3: CASRRDISSSSGNTIYF
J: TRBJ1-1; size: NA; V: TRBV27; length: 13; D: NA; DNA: TGTGCCAGCAGTTTTGGTCAAGCCACTGAAGCTTTCTTT; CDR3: CASSFGQATEAFF
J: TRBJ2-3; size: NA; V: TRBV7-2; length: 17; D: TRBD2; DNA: TGTGCCAGCAGCTTTGTCTATGCGGGGGGGAGCACAGATACGCAGTATTTT; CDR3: CASSFVYAGGSTDTQYF
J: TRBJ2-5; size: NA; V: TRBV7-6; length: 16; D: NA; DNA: TGTGCCAGCAGCTCCCTGGCGGGGTACCCCCAAGAGACCCAGTACTTC; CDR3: CASSSLAGYPQETQYF
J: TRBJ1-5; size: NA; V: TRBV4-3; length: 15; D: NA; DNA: TGCGCCAGCAGCCAAGAACTTTATAGCAATCAGCCCCAGCATTTT; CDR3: CASSQELYSNQPQHF
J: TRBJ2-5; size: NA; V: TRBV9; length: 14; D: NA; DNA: TGTGCCAGCAGCGTCCGACTCAACCAAGAGACCCAGTACTTC; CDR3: CASSVRLNQETQYF
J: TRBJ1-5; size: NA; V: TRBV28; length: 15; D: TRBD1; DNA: TGTGCCAGCAGCTTAAACAGGGGAGGCAATCAGCCCCAGCATTTT; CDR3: CASSLNRGGNQPQHF
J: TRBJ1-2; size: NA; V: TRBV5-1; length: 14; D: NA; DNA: TGCGCCAGCAGCCCTTCGGCGACAGAAGGGGGCTACACCTTC; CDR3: CASSPSATEGGYTF
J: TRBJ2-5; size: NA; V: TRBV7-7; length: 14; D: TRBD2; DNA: TGTGCTAGCAGCTCACTAGCGGGAGAGGAGACCCAGTACTTC; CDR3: CASSSLAGEETQYF
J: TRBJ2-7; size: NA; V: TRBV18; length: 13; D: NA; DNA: TGTGCCAGCTCACCAATAGAGACATACGAGCAGTACTTC; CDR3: CASSPIETYEQYF
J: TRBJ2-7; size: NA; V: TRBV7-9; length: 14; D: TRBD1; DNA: TGTGCCAGCAAGGGCCAGGGGGATTCCTACGAGCAGTACTTC; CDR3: CASKGQGDSYEQYF
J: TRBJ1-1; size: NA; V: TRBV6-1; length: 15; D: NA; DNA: TGTGCCAGCAGTGGGTTTAGAGGGTGGGACACTGAAGCTTTCTTT; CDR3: CASSGFRGWDTEAFF
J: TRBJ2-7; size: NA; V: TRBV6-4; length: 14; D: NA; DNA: TGTGCCAGCAGGGAGGGACGGAAGCTCTACGAGCAGTACTTC; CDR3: CASREGRKLYEQYF